These 20 T cell receptor beta chains share one sample of origin, sequenced in a study of beta chain features in type 1 diabetes. All of the isolated RNA was reverse transcribed, so expressed TCRB transcripts were sequenced. TCRdb's table, derived via immunoSEQ multiplex PCR, lists solely in-frame clones and lacks some. The sample has fewer than 650,000 clones, 15% seen once; the top ten hold around 0.1%. Material for sequencing was naive CD4+ T cells from blood. The receptors shown here come from a man between 18 and 35 years old in good health.

The CDR3 protein is CASSGLPGMNTEAFF. The DNA for the CDR3 is TGCGCCAGCAGCGGTCTGCCTGGGATGAACACTGAAGCTTTCTTT. V is TRBV5-1 and J is TRBJ1-1; D gene unclear. The V gene's germline CDR1 is SGHRS and CDR2 YFSETQ. The V and J ends lost 4 bases and 0 bases respectively, with 13 bases between them. CDR3 size: 15 residues.

The genes are TRBV7-9 and TRBJ1-3; D unclear. Germline loops: CDR1 SEHNR, CDR2 FQNEAQ (reference sequence). V was pared by 3 bases and J by 4 bases, with 10 bases between. The CDR3 consists of 14 residues. The CDR3 bases are TGTGCCAGCAGCTTCGGTGGGGTCGGAAACACCATATATTTT. Residues: CASSFGGVGNTIYF.

This clone came up a few times. V gene TRBV19 combines with J gene TRBJ1-5, with D tentatively TRBD1 (6 bases). The CDR3 is 14 residues long. CDR1 and CDR2 from the germline V gene are LNHDA and SQIVND (reference sequence). The V gene lost 8 bases and the J gene lost 3 bases, with 14 bases spanning the gap. The CDR3 protein is CASASRGVNQPQHF. CDR3 nucleotide sequence: TGTGCCAGTGCGTCCAGGGGCGTCAATCAGCCCCAGCATTTT. The full variable domain, completed using reference TRBV19 and TRBJ1-5, is DGGITQSPKYLFRKEGQNVTLSCEQNLNHDAMYWYRQDPGQGLRLIYYSQIVNDFQKGDIAEGYSVSREKKESFPLTVTSAQKNPTAFYLCASASRGVNQPQHFGDGTRLSIL.

The chain links TRBV6-5 to TRBJ1-1, with a tentative D call TRBD1 (6 bases). The CDR3 runs to 15 residues. CDR1 and CDR2 from the germline V gene are MNHEY and SVGAGI. Trimming cost V 0 bases and J 0 bases, with 8 bases left between them. In nucleotides, the CDR3 is TGTGCCAGCAGTTACTCTGCAGGGGTGAACACTGAAGCTTTCTTT. Its protein is CASSYSAGVNTEAFF.

The chain couples TRBV5-5 to TRBJ1-1, with D perhaps TRBD1 (5 bases). The germline gives CDR1 SGHKS, CDR2 YYEKEE (reference sequence). With 7 bases removed from V and 0 bases from J, the gap between germline ends came to 13 bases. The CDR3 is made up of 14 amino acids. CDR3 in DNA: TGTGCCAGCTTCCCCCTCAGGGTGAACACTGAAGCTTTCTTT. Residues: CASFPLRVNTEAFF.

This clone has more than one count but fewer than ten. This chain connects TRBV11-1 to TRBJ2-1; 14 bases align to TRBD2. CDR3 size: 16 residues. CDR1 is SGHAT, CDR2 FQDESV, per germline (reference sequence). The V and J ends lost 2 bases and 5 bases, in that order; junction bases with no gene match: 2. DNA of the CDR3: TGTGCCAGCAGCTTAAGACTAGCGGGGGGGAACAATGAGCAGTTCTTC. Translated, it gives CASSLRLAGGNNEQFF.

This clone was found a few times. V is TRBV4-3 and J is TRBJ2-1; possible D gene TRBD1, 6 bases. The germline gives CDR1 LGHNA, CDR2 YSLEER. Trimming removed 4 bases from V and 5 bases from J, with 9 bases in between. CDR3 size: 13 residues. The CDR3 sequence is CASSPRQDNEQFF. CDR3 DNA sequence: TGCGCCAGCAGCCCCCGACAGGACAATGAGCAGTTCTTC.

This clone was found a few times. This chain uses TRBV27 with TRBJ1-5, with TRBD1 as a possible D gene (5 bases). Germline V lookup: CDR1 MNHEY, CDR2 SMNVEV (reference sequence). CDR3 length: 14 amino acids. Trimming cost V 4 bases and J 9 bases, with 16 bases left between them. The CDR3 protein is CASSSSSGRGPQHF. The CDR3 region has the DNA TGTGCCAGCAGTTCCTCTTCAGGGAGAGGGCCCCAGCATTTT.

This clone turned up a few times. This chain uses TRBV11-2 with TRBJ1-5; perhaps TRBD1 as D (5 bases). Germline CDR1 reads SGHAT; CDR2 reads FQNNGV. This CDR3 has 11 residues. Trimming cost V 1 base and J 11 bases, with 6 bases left between them. CDR3 DNA: TGTGCCAGCAGCTTAGGGGGGTCCCAGCATTTT. It encodes CASSLGGSQHF.

J is TRBJ2-7 and V is TRBV7-8; possibly TRBD2 for D (5 bases). The CDR3 extends over 13 amino acids. V lost 1 base and J 6 bases, leaving 10 bases between the germline ends. CDR1 is SGHVS and CDR2 is FQNEAQ in the germline V gene. CDR3 in DNA: TGTGCCAGCAGCTTAGTGCCGGGAAGCGAGCAGTACTTC. Amino acids: CASSLVPGSEQYF.

J is TRBJ2-5 and V is TRBV21-1. TRBV21-1 counts as a pseudogene. The CDR3 totals 14 residues. CDR3 residues: CASSKVPGTKTQYF. The CDR3, as DNA: TGTGCCAGCAGCAAAGTTCCAGGGACCAAGACCCAGTACTTC.

The rearrangement uses TRBV15 and TRBJ1-2, with no clear D. The CDR3 runs 15 residues. V was pared by 0 bases and J by 5 bases, with 13 bases between. Per germline, CDR1 LNHNV and CDR2 YYDKDF (reference sequence). The CDR3, as DNA: TGTGCCACCAGCAGAGATTCGGGCGACCTATATGGCTACACCTTC. Translation gives CATSRDSGDLYGYTF.

Worth noting for this clone: A read error may produce the germline difference seen at one junction end. This chain links TRBV2 with TRBJ1-2; possible D gene TRBD1, 6 bases. Germline V gene data show CDR1 as SNHLY and CDR2 as FYNNEI. The CDR3 length is 12 residues. CDR3 loop: CASSEAAGAPSF. The CDR3 coding sequence is TGTGCCAGCAGTGAAGCGGCAGGGGCACCCAGCTTC.

This clone appeared a few times. This chain joins TRBV7-9 and TRBJ1-6; 7 nucleotides line up with TRBD1. Germline lookup yields CDR1 SEHNR and CDR2 FQNEAQ (reference sequence). The CDR3 covers 18 residues. The V gene end was trimmed by 4 bases and the J gene end by 0 bases; junction bases not matched to a gene: 9. CDR3 bases: TGTGCCAGCAGCTCCCCCAGACAGGGAAGCTCCTATAATTCACCCCTCCACTTT. This codes for CASSSPRQGSSYNSPLHF.

This CDR3 reads CASSQEYRGVGSNQPQHF. DNA of the CDR3: TGCGCCAGCAGCCAAGAGTATAGGGGTGTAGGGAGCAATCAGCCCCAGCATTTT. The chain employs TRBV4-3 and TRBJ1-5; maybe TRBD1 (5 bases). Germline CDR1 is LGHNA and CDR2 is YSLEER. V was cut by 0 bases and J by 1 base, with 16 bases left in between. The CDR3 is made up of 18 amino acids.

V usage is TRBV9 and J usage is TRBJ1-1; D perhaps matches TRBD1 (6 bases). Trimming took off 3 bases at V and 0 bases at J, with 12 bases between the two ends. Germline CDR1 reads SGDLS; CDR2 reads YYNGEE. The CDR3 spans 15 residues. For the CDR3, the DNA is TGTGCCAGCAGCGCTGCCGCAGGGGTGAACACTGAAGCTTTCTTT. Protein sequence: CASSAAAGVNTEAFF.

This clone occurred a few times. J is TRBJ1-2 and V is TRBV7-2, with 8 positions matching TRBD1. This CDR3 has 13 residues. Germline CDR1 reads SGHTA; CDR2 reads FQGNSA. With 5 bases clipped from V and 7 bases from J, the junction kept 6 bases outside the gene matches. The CDR3 coding sequence is TGTGCCAGCAGCGTGACAGGGGCGGGTGGCTACACCTTC. Its translation: CASSVTGAGGYTF.

This clone was found a few times. CDR3 bases: TGTGCCACCGGGGACCGAAGAAATACTGAAGCTTTCTTT. As protein: CATGDRRNTEAFF. V gene TRBV2 combines with J gene TRBJ1-1, with a weak D call TRBD1 (5 bases). Germline-derived CDR1 and CDR2 are SNHLY and FYNNEI. Trimming pared 10 bases from V and 5 bases from J, leaving 17 bases between. The length of the CDR3 is 13 residues.

In this sample, this clone turned up a few times. This rearrangement joins TRBV7-9 to TRBJ2-7; D is undetermined. Looked up from germline, CDR1 is SEHNR and CDR2 is FQNEAQ (reference sequence). Trimming took off 1 base at V and 6 bases at J, with 13 bases between the two ends. The CDR3 has 14 residues. The CDR3 DNA reads TGTGCCAGCAGCTTAGGAGGCGCGGTTGCCGAGCAGTACTTC. Translating it yields CASSLGGAVAEQYF.

This clone was seen a handful of times. The chain employs TRBV5-1 and TRBJ2-3; 7 nucleotides agree with TRBD1. The CDR3 is 14 amino acids. J gave up 2 bases and V 1 base, and 1 base lay outside the gene matches. CDR1 and CDR2 from the germline V gene are SGHRS and YFSETQ. CDR3 in DNA: TGCGCCAGCAGCTTGACAGGGGTCACAGATACGCAGTATTTT. Translation gives CASSLTGVTDTQYF.